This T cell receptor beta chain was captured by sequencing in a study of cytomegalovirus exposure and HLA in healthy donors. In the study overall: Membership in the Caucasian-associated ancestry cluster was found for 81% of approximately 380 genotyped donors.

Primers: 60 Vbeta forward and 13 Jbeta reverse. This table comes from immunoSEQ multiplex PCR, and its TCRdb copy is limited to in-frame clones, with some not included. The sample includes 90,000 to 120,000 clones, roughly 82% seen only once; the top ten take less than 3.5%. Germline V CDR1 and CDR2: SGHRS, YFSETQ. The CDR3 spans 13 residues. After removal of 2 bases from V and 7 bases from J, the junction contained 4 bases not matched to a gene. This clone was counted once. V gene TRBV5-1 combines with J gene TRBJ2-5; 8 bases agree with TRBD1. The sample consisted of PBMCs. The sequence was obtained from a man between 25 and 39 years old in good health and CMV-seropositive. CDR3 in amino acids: CASSFDRGGTQYF. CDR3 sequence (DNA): TGCGCCAGCAGCTTCGACAGGGGCGGGACCCAGTACTTC.